Listed below are T cell receptor beta chains from one sample, sequenced in a study of OX40 agonist ivuxolimab in advanced cancers. Libraries were prepared by immunoSEQ multiplex PCR; TCRdb keeps only in-frame clonotypes and omits some of them. The sample lists about 82,000 clones; approximately 84% were seen once. This specimen consisted of CD4+ or CD8+ T cells sorted from blood, obtained in a trial of the OX40 agonist ivuxolimab. These receptors were taken from an adult with an advanced solid tumor such as melanoma, head and neck, liver or kidney cancer. Both conserved end residues are part of each CDR3. Fields, in order: J gene, D gene, clone size, V gene, CDR3 DNA, CDR3 protein. A D gene is named only where the DNA matches it firmly. Clone size is stated in some rows and not others, as once, few, many or a class when expanded.

J gene: TRBJ1-6
D gene: -
clone size: -
V gene: TRBV5-4
CDR3 DNA: TGTGCCAGCAGCTGGGCCCCCGGCGGAGGATCACCCCTCCACTTT
CDR3 protein: CASSWAPGGGSPLHF

J gene: TRBJ1-2
D gene: -
clone size: few
V gene: TRBV6-5
CDR3 DNA: TGTGCCAGCAGCGCATCGGGGGGGGCCTATGGCTACACCTTC
CDR3 protein: CASSASGGAYGYTF

J gene: TRBJ2-3
D gene: TRBD2
clone size: -
V gene: TRBV7-3
CDR3 DNA: TGTGCCAGCAGCCCTAGCGGGAGCGTGACAGATACGCAGTATTTT
CDR3 protein: CASSPSGSVTDTQYF

J gene: TRBJ2-3
D gene: TRBD2
clone size: -
V gene: TRBV4-2
CDR3 DNA: TGTGCCAGCAGCTCTGGGGGAGCGGGAGTAGGAGATACGCAGTATTTT
CDR3 protein: CASSSGGAGVGDTQYF

J gene: TRBJ2-2
D gene: TRBD2
clone size: -
V gene: TRBV30
CDR3 DNA: TGTGCCTGGAGTGTAGCGGGAGGGAGGGAGCTGTTTTTT
CDR3 protein: CAWSVAGGRELFF

J gene: TRBJ1-4
D gene: TRBD1
clone size: once
V gene: TRBV11-2
CDR3 DNA: TGTGCCAGCAGCCCGCGGACGCCAGGGGGCGGTGAAAAACTGTTTTTT
CDR3 protein: CASSPRTPGGGEKLFF

J gene: TRBJ2-1
D gene: -
clone size: -
V gene: TRBV5-4
CDR3 DNA: TGTGCCAGCAGCCCCGGCGGGGTAACCTACAATGAGCAGTTCTTC
CDR3 protein: CASSPGGVTYNEQFF

J gene: TRBJ2-3
D gene: -
clone size: -
V gene: TRBV15
CDR3 DNA: TGTGCCACCAGACAGGGCACCACAGATACGCAGTATTTT
CDR3 protein: CATRQGTTDTQYF

J gene: TRBJ2-1
D gene: TRBD2
clone size: -
V gene: TRBV5-1
CDR3 DNA: TGCGCCAGCAGCTTCCCCTGGAGCCAGCGGGAGGCTAACAATGAGCAGTTCTTC
CDR3 protein: CASSFPWSQREANNEQFF

J gene: TRBJ2-3
D gene: TRBD2
clone size: -
V gene: TRBV5-1
CDR3 DNA: TGCGCCAGCAGCTTGGGATCTAGCGGGAGGGTGGATACGCAGTATTTT
CDR3 protein: CASSLGSSGRVDTQYF

J gene: TRBJ1-2
D gene: TRBD1
clone size: -
V gene: TRBV5-1
CDR3 DNA: TGCGCCAGCAGCCCGGACAGGGGAAATCATGGCTACACCTTC
CDR3 protein: CASSPDRGNHGYTF

J gene: TRBJ1-1
D gene: TRBD1
clone size: -
V gene: TRBV6-5
CDR3 DNA: TGTGCCAGCAGCCGGGAGGGGGACAGGGAAGCTTTCTTT
CDR3 protein: CASSREGDREAFF

J gene: TRBJ2-1
D gene: -
clone size: -
V gene: TRBV6-6
CDR3 DNA: TGTGCCAGCAGCGTTCGACTACGCGGCAATGAGCAGTTCTTC
CDR3 protein: CASSVRLRGNEQFF

J gene: TRBJ1-1
D gene: TRBD1
clone size: -
V gene: TRBV5-8
CDR3 DNA: TGTGCCAGCAGCTTAGGGGGCCGTCACACTGAAGCTTTCTTT
CDR3 protein: CASSLGGRHTEAFF

J gene: TRBJ2-3
D gene: TRBD2
clone size: -
V gene: TRBV9
CDR3 DNA: TGTGCCAGCAGCCCACGACTAGCGTCTCTCACAGATACGCAGTATTTT
CDR3 protein: CASSPRLASLTDTQYF

J gene: TRBJ2-1
D gene: TRBD1
clone size: -
V gene: TRBV5-1
CDR3 DNA: TGCGCCAGCAGCACTGGACAGGGGAACGGGCAGTTCTTC
CDR3 protein: CASSTGQGNGQFF

J gene: TRBJ2-3
D gene: -
clone size: -
V gene: TRBV5-1
CDR3 DNA: TGCGCCAGCAGCTTGTCGGGAGTGAGCACAGATACGCAGTATTTT
CDR3 protein: CASSLSGVSTDTQYF

J gene: TRBJ2-3
D gene: TRBD2
clone size: -
V gene: TRBV7-9
CDR3 DNA: TGTGCCAGCAGCCTTGGACTAGCGGGAGTAACAGATACGCAGTATTTT
CDR3 protein: CASSLGLAGVTDTQYF

J gene: TRBJ1-5
D gene: -
clone size: -
V gene: TRBV19
CDR3 DNA: TGTGCCAGTAGTATCGGGTCAGAGAATCAGCCCCAGCATTTT
CDR3 protein: CASSIGSENQPQHF

J gene: TRBJ2-2
D gene: -
clone size: -
V gene: TRBV5-1
CDR3 DNA: TGCGCCAGCAGCTTGACCCCGGGGAACACCGGGGAGCTGTTTTTT
CDR3 protein: CASSLTPGNTGELFF

J gene: TRBJ2-5
D gene: -
clone size: -
V gene: TRBV9
CDR3 DNA: TGTGCCAGCAGCGTAGACCTAGGAGAGACCCAGTACTTC
CDR3 protein: CASSVDLGETQYF

J gene: TRBJ2-3
D gene: TRBD1
clone size: -
V gene: TRBV9
CDR3 DNA: TGTGCCAGCAGCGTAGTATCGACAGGGACAGATACGCAGTATTTT
CDR3 protein: CASSVVSTGTDTQYF

J gene: TRBJ2-7
D gene: -
clone size: -
V gene: TRBV23-1
CDR3 DNA: TGCGCCAGCAGTCAATTCTACGAGCAGTACTTC
CDR3 protein: CASSQFYEQYF

J gene: TRBJ1-1
D gene: -
clone size: -
V gene: TRBV5-1
CDR3 DNA: TGCGCCAGCAGTCGGGACGGGTGGTTAGACACTGAAGCTTTCTTT
CDR3 protein: CASSRDGWLDTEAFF

J gene: TRBJ1-5
D gene: -
clone size: few
V gene: TRBV19
CDR3 DNA: TGTGCCAGTAGGGTGAGCGGGTCACCAAATCAGCCCCAGCATTTT
CDR3 protein: CASRVSGSPNQPQHF

J gene: TRBJ1-4
D gene: TRBD1
clone size: -
V gene: TRBV5-1
CDR3 DNA: TGCGCCAGCAGCTTGGGACAGGGGAATGAAAAACTGTTTTTT
CDR3 protein: CASSLGQGNEKLFF

J gene: TRBJ1-4
D gene: TRBD1
clone size: -
V gene: TRBV19
CDR3 DNA: TGTGCCAGTAGTGCCCCCGGGACAGCTAATGAAAAACTGTTTTTT
CDR3 protein: CASSAPGTANEKLFF

J gene: TRBJ2-1
D gene: -
clone size: -
V gene: TRBV19
CDR3 DNA: TGTGCCAGTAGTCCACTCCGGGAGCACTCCTACAATGAGCAGTTCTTC
CDR3 protein: CASSPLREHSYNEQFF

J gene: TRBJ2-2
D gene: -
clone size: -
V gene: TRBV11-3
CDR3 DNA: TGTGCCAGCAGCTTAGATGCAGGGAACACCGGGGAGCTGTTTTTT
CDR3 protein: CASSLDAGNTGELFF

J gene: TRBJ2-2
D gene: -
clone size: -
V gene: TRBV27
CDR3 DNA: TGTGCCAGCAGTCCTCACGCCGGGGAGCTGTTTTTT
CDR3 protein: CASSPHAGELFF

J gene: TRBJ1-6
D gene: -
clone size: -
V gene: TRBV19
CDR3 DNA: TGTGCCAGTTCCCGCTGGGGGGAAAACTCACCCCTCCACTTT
CDR3 protein: CASSRWGENSPLHF

J gene: TRBJ2-1
D gene: -
clone size: -
V gene: TRBV19
CDR3 DNA: TGTGCCAGTCGAACAGGGCAGGAGCAGTTCTTC
CDR3 protein: CASRTGQEQFF

J gene: TRBJ2-2
D gene: -
clone size: -
V gene: TRBV6-5
CDR3 DNA: TGTGCCAGCAGTTACTCGAGTGGAACCGGGGAGCTGTTTTTT
CDR3 protein: CASSYSSGTGELFF

J gene: TRBJ2-7
D gene: -
clone size: -
V gene: TRBV10-2
CDR3 DNA: TGCGCCAGCAGCGATCCGGGACTTGCAGCCTACGAGCAGTACTTC
CDR3 protein: CASSDPGLAAYEQYF

J gene: TRBJ1-4
D gene: TRBD1
clone size: once
V gene: TRBV7-2
CDR3 DNA: TGTGCCAGCAGCGCCGGACAGGGCCATCCAAAACTGTTTTTT
CDR3 protein: CASSAGQGHPKLFF

J gene: TRBJ1-5
D gene: -
clone size: -
V gene: TRBV13
CDR3 DNA: TGTGCCAGCAGCTTAGGGAGTCAGCCCCAGCATTTT
CDR3 protein: CASSLGSQPQHF

J gene: TRBJ2-3
D gene: -
clone size: -
V gene: TRBV5-4
CDR3 DNA: TGTGCCAGCAGCACCGGAGGGCTAGCGAACACAGATACGCAGTATTTT
CDR3 protein: CASSTGGLANTDTQYF

J gene: TRBJ2-2
D gene: -
clone size: -
V gene: TRBV4-2
CDR3 DNA: TGTGCCAGCAGCCAAGATCTAGGCACGAACACCGGGGAGCTGTTTTTT
CDR3 protein: CASSQDLGTNTGELFF

J gene: TRBJ2-3
D gene: -
clone size: -
V gene: TRBV29-1
CDR3 DNA: TGCAGCGCCGACGGTCGGGACACAGATACGCAGTATTTT
CDR3 protein: CSADGRDTDTQYF